The 11 T cell receptor beta chains in this list originate from one sample, sequenced in a study of blood T cells in healthy people across ages. It was with a sample-barcoded 5' primer and a J-beta primer mix that a second PCR of roughly 7 to 12 cycles was run. MiXCR, applied by TCRdb to the 5' RACE reads, yields one record per CDR3 protein. This table has 700,000 to 850,000 distinct CDR3 sequences, 30% to 45% appearing once. Material for sequencing was blood. Source of these receptors: a man aged 18 to 30 in good health.

V gene TRBV20-1 combines with J gene TRBJ2-1; 8 nucleotides agree with TRBD1. Trimming took 0 bases from V and 9 from J; bases not matched to a gene: 4. This CDR3 has 13 amino acids. Germline V gives CDR1 DFQATT, CDR2 SNEGSKA (reference sequence). CDR3: CSAREDRASEQFF. The CDR3 DNA follows: TGCAGTGCTAGAGAGGACAGGGCGTCTGAGCAGTTCTTC.

This clonotype was seen a few times. V gene TRBV27 combines with J gene TRBJ2-3; D gene uncertain. This CDR3 region has 15 residues. The germline V and J ends were trimmed by 4 bases and 4 bases, with 15 bases remaining between them. Germline loops: CDR1 MNHEY, CDR2 SMNVEV (reference sequence). The CDR3 is CASSSSRWLSDTQYF. In DNA, the CDR3 is TGTGCCAGCAGTTCATCTCGGTGGCTATCAGATACGCAGTATTTT.

This clonotype was counted between two and nine times. The rearrangement joins TRBV10-3 to TRBJ1-1; D uncertain. With 2 bases removed from V and 7 bases from J, the gap between germline ends came to 11 bases. The CDR3 totals 13 residues. CDR1 is ENHRY and CDR2 is SYGVKD in the germline V gene. CDR3 protein: CAISEPRAVEAFF. Here the CDR3 DNA reads TGTGCCATCAGTGAGCCAAGGGCGGTTGAAGCTTTCTTT.

The chain joins TRBV7-3 to TRBJ1-3; D unresolved. V was cut by 7 bases and J by 2 bases, with 6 bases left in between. This CDR3 is 12 amino acids long. Germline V lookup: CDR1 SGHTA, CDR2 FQGTGA. The CDR3, as DNA: TGTGCCAGCAACATTCCTGGAAACACCATATATTTT. It specifies CASNIPGNTIYF.

Concerning this clonotype itself: A much larger clone differs by one base, so this may be a read error. The chain recombines TRBV29-1 with TRBJ2-1; D gene ambiguous. The CDR3 covers 12 residues. Looked up from germline, CDR1 is SQVTM and CDR2 is ANQGSEA. This CDR3 reads CIVENSYNEQFF. CDR3 nucleotides: TGCATCGTTGAAAACAGCTACAATGAGCAGTTCTTC.

This clonotype was counted a few times. This sequence joins TRBV10-3 and TRBJ1-1; TRBD1 might be the D (6 bases). Looked up from germline, CDR1 is ENHRY and CDR2 is SYGVKD. The CDR3 has 15 amino acids. With 11 bases removed from V and 6 bases from J, the gap between germline ends came to 25 bases. The CDR3 sequence is CAVDRTFSSGAEAFF. Written as DNA, the CDR3 is TGTGCCGTAGACAGGACCTTCTCTTCCGGGGCTGAAGCTTTCTTT.

The CDR3 DNA reads TGTGCCAGCAGCCAAGAGCGGGGAACCCTCCTTAATGAGCAGTACTTC. Protein product: CASSQERGTLLNEQYF. The chain couples TRBV4-2 to TRBJ2-7, with a tentative D call TRBD2 (6 bases). V lost 0 bases, J lost 7 bases, and 19 bases lay in between. The germline V gene encodes CDR1 LGHNA and CDR2 YNFKEQ. The CDR3 contains 16 residues.

With respect to this clonotype: Since a much larger clone is just one base distant, this may be a read error. V gene TRBV11-2 combines with J gene TRBJ2-1, with TRBD2 as a possible D gene (5 bases). Trimming cost V 5 bases and J 13 bases, with 18 bases left between them. The CDR3 length is 13 residues. CDR1 is SGHAT, CDR2 FQNNGV, per germline. As DNA, the CDR3 is TGTGCCAGCAGCCTCAGGCCTGGGGAGACCCAGTTCTTC. It codes for CASSLRPGETQFF.

The V and J genes are TRBV7-9 and TRBJ1-3, with D perhaps TRBD1 (5 bases). V dropped 9 bases and J dropped 8 bases, with 23 bases sitting between them. The germline CDR1 and CDR2 sequences are SEHNR and FQNEAQ (reference sequence). The CDR3 is 15 amino acids. CDR3 protein: CASRRGYPGMDTIYF. The CDR3 DNA sequence: TGTGCCAGTCGTCGGGGGTACCCCGGTATGGACACCATATATTTT. The whole variable domain, filled in from reference TRBV7-9 and TRBJ1-3, reads DTGVSQNPRHKITKRGQNVTFRCDPISEHNRLYWYRQTLGQGPEFLTYFQNEAQLEKSRLLSDRFSAERPKGSFSTLEIQRTEQGDSAMYLCASRRGYPGMDTIYFGEGSWLTVV.

In its sample, this clonotype was seen a few times. This chain links TRBV2 with TRBJ2-3; D is perhaps TRBD2 (6 bases). With 4 bases removed from V and 2 bases from J, the gap between germline ends came to 10 bases. The CDR3 has 14 amino acids. Germline CDR1 is SNHLY and CDR2 is FYNNEI. Here the CDR3 reads CASSVTGVTDTQYF. In DNA, the CDR3 is TGTGCCAGCAGTGTGACGGGGGTCACAGATACGCAGTATTTT.

Ten or more counts support this clonotype. This chain joins TRBV14 and TRBJ2-5, with 7 bases fitting TRBD1. Trimming cost V 1 base and J 0 bases; bases outside gene matches: 8. The germline V gene encodes CDR1 SGHDN and CDR2 FVKESK. This CDR3 spans 17 amino acids. CDR3 DNA: TGTGCCAGCAGCCAAGTAATACAGGGGACACACCAAGAGACCCAGTACTTC. As protein: CASSQVIQGTHQETQYF.